Presented here are 18 T cell receptor beta chains from one specimen sequenced in a study of CD8 T cells in ankylosing spondylitis. TCRdb redid the calling of the 5' RACE reads with MiXCR, one entry per CDR3 protein. The sample has 220,000 or so distinct CDR3 sequences, approximately 10% seen once; the top ten hold less than 25%. Input material: blood, either unsorted or a sorted T cell fraction (not recorded which). These receptors were obtained from a male donor with ankylosing spondylitis or in good health (not recorded which).

The chain uses TRBV12-3 or TRBV12-4 and TRBJ2-7; D remains ambiguous. The CDR3 consists of 12 residues. With 3 bases removed from V and 3 bases from J, the gap between germline ends came to 6 bases. The CDR3 coding sequence is TGTGCCAGCAGTTTCCGCGACTACGAGCAGTACTTC. Protein sequence: CASSFRDYEQYF.

This clonotype was detected many times. The CDR3 DNA reads as TGCAGTGCGAGACTGTTCAACAATGAGCAGTTCTTC. Its translation is CSARLFNNEQFF. The chain recombines TRBV20-1 with TRBJ2-1; D not certain. The CDR3 loop spans 12 amino acids. Germline V lookup: CDR1 DFQATT, CDR2 SNEGSKA (reference sequence). The V end was cut by 6 bases, the J end by 5 bases, with 11 bases between.

This clonotype has more than one count but fewer than ten. The chain is built from TRBV5-1 and TRBJ2-3; no firm D call. The CDR3 loop spans 14 amino acids. In germline, CDR1 is SGHRS, CDR2 YFSETQ. Between the trimmed V and J ends, which lost 0 bases and 2 bases, there was a span of 7 bases. The CDR3 nucleotides are TGCGCCAGCAGCTTGGCGGCACCCACAGATACGCAGTATTTT. Translating gives CASSLAAPTDTQYF. The whole variable domain, filled in from reference TRBV5-1 and TRBJ2-3, reads KAGVTQTPRYLIKTRGQQVTLSCSPISGHRSVSWYQQTPGQGLQFLFEYFSETQRNKGNFPGRFSGRQFSNSRSEMNVSTLELGDSALYLCASSLAAPTDTQYFGPGTRLTVL.

This clonotype was seen only a few times. This chain uses TRBV12-3 or TRBV12-4 with TRBJ1-1, with D unclear. This CDR3 region has 14 residues. The V gene lost 6 bases and the J gene lost 4 bases, with 15 bases spanning the gap. For the CDR3, the DNA is TGTGCCAGCAGCCCAGCGGGTCGTCCCACTGAAGCTTTCTTT. Protein product: CASSPAGRPTEAFF.

This chain joins TRBV5-1 and TRBJ2-1; D gene uncertain. V lost 4 bases to trimming and J lost 0 bases, with 11 bases between them. The CDR3 covers 15 residues. Per germline, CDR1 SGHRS and CDR2 YFSETQ. The CDR3 sequence: CASSTSLISYNEQFF. The DNA of the CDR3 is TGCGCCAGCAGCACATCGCTGATCTCCTACAATGAGCAGTTCTTC.

V and J are TRBV6-1 and TRBJ2-1; TRBD2 agrees at 8 bases. Germline CDR1 is MNHNS and CDR2 is SASEGT. This CDR3 region has 16 residues. The junction had 4 bases not matched to a gene; V was cut back by 0 bases and J by 3 bases. The CDR3 region has the DNA TGTGCCAGCAGTGAAGCGGGGACTAGGTACTACAATGAGCAGTTCTTC. As protein: CASSEAGTRYYNEQFF.

There are many counts of this clonotype. V usage is TRBV7-8 and J usage is TRBJ2-3, with TRBD1 matching over 7 bases. After removal of 0 bases from V and 2 bases from J, the junction contained 17 bases not matched to a gene. Germline CDR1 and CDR2: SGHVS and FQNEAQ. The length of the CDR3 is 20 residues. The CDR3 spells CASSLAPPYLTGSTTDTQYF. CDR3 in DNA: TGTGCCAGCAGCTTAGCACCCCCTTACCTGACAGGGAGTACCACAGATACGCAGTATTTT.

This clonotype was counted between two and nine times. The rearrangement links TRBV5-1 to TRBJ1-4; no clear D. The CDR3 contains 14 residues. The ends were cut back, 0 bases at V and 5 bases at J, with 8 bases in the middle. Germline lookup yields CDR1 SGHRS and CDR2 YFSETQ. The CDR3 nucleotides are TGCGCCAGCAGCTTGGAGGTGGGGAATGAAAAACTGTTTTTT. This codes for CASSLEVGNEKLFF.

As regards this clonotype: Being one base from a much bigger clone, this may be a read error. This chain uses TRBV15 with TRBJ1-1; D remains unclear. The CDR3 length is 15 residues. Germline V gene lookup returns CDR1 LNHNV and CDR2 YYDKDF (reference sequence). CDR3 in DNA: TGTGCCACCAGCAGAGATTTGTACAGCCCAAAACAAGCTATCTTT. It encodes CATSRDLYSPKQAIF.

At least ten counts were recorded for this clonotype. The chain links TRBV20-1 to TRBJ1-5; D gene ambiguous. This CDR3 contains 11 residues. With 6 bases removed from V and 4 bases from J, the gap between germline ends came to 7 bases. Per the germline V gene, CDR1 is DFQATT and CDR2 is SNEGSKA (reference sequence). In DNA, the CDR3 is TGCAGTGCCACTAAGAATCAGCCCCAGCATTTT. Its protein is CSATKNQPQHF.

This clonotype was observed many times. J is TRBJ1-1 and V is TRBV20-1, with 10 bases that match TRBD1. The CDR3 spans 14 residues. V dropped 2 bases and J dropped 5; count of bases not matched to a gene: 5. Germline CDR1 and CDR2: DFQATT and SNEGSKA (reference sequence). The CDR3 DNA sequence: TGCAGTGCTAGAAGACAGGGGGCGAGGACTGAAGCTTTCTTT. Its protein product is CSARRQGARTEAFF.

This clonotype appeared many times. The chain employs TRBV13 and TRBJ2-3; 10 positions agree with TRBD2. Losses at the gene ends were 4 bases for V and 2 bases for J; bases not matched to a gene: 3. CDR1 and CDR2 from the germline V gene are PRHDT and FYEKMQ (reference sequence). The CDR3 is 15 residues long. The CDR3 DNA reads TGTGCCAGCAGCTCAACTAGCGGGGCCACAGATACGCAGTATTTT. It is translated as CASSSTSGATDTQYF.

This clonotype has at least ten counts. The chain has TRBV5-1 and TRBJ1-1, with 8 positions matching TRBD1. Trimming at V came to 3 bases and at J to 4 bases, leaving 8 bases not matched to a gene. This CDR3 spans 15 amino acids. The germline gives CDR1 SGHRS, CDR2 YFSETQ. The chain's CDR3 is CASSSTTGGSTEAFF. The CDR3 DNA follows: TGCGCCAGCAGCTCGACAACAGGGGGTAGCACTGAAGCTTTCTTT.

This clonotype was counted between two and nine times. The chain couples TRBV6-1 to TRBJ2-7, with D perhaps TRBD2 (7 bases). Trimming stripped 8 bases from V and 2 bases from J, with 16 bases between. Germline values: CDR1 MNHNS, CDR2 SASEGT. The CDR3 loop spans 14 amino acids. In DNA form, the CDR3 reads TGTGCCAGCGGGGTGGGGGGGGCAACCTACGAGCAGTACTTC. This gives the protein CASGVGGATYEQYF.

This clonotype was found many times. This chain joins TRBV5-1 and TRBJ2-2; D not certain. The CDR3 covers 15 residues. V gave up 5 bases and J gave up 5 bases, with 16 bases separating them. CDR1 is SGHRS and CDR2 is YFSETQ in the germline V gene. CDR3 sequence: CASRMRSGDTGELFF. The CDR3 DNA sequence: TGCGCCAGCAGGATGCGTTCTGGGGATACCGGGGAGCTGTTTTTT.

This clonotype occurred many times. Here the CDR3 reads CASSPGTGIYEQYF. The DNA for the CDR3 is TGTGCCAGCAGCCCCGGGACAGGTATCTACGAGCAGTACTTC. The chain uses TRBV12-3 or TRBV12-4 and TRBJ2-7; 8 bases are a match to TRBD1. This CDR3 is 14 amino acids long. The trim removed 6 bases at V and 3 bases at J, leaving 7 bases unmatched.

This clonotype was seen ten or more times. This rearrangement joins TRBV7-2 to TRBJ2-3, with no clear D. Germline-derived CDR1 and CDR2 are SGHTA and FQGNSA. Trimming shortened V by 2 bases and J by 1 base, and 10 bases separated the two germline ends. The CDR3 sequence is 15 residues long. The CDR3 reads CASSLLGPGTDTQYF. CDR3 DNA sequence: TGTGCCAGCAGCTTACTAGGGCCCGGCACAGATACGCAGTATTTT.

This clonotype was observed a few times. The chain uses TRBV2 and TRBJ2-5; TRBD2 matches 10 bases. The CDR3 loop spans 14 amino acids. The germline CDR1 and CDR2 sequences are SNHLY and FYNNEI. The junction had 4 bases not matched to a gene; V was cut back by 4 bases and J by 5 bases. In DNA, the CDR3 is TGTGCCAGCAGTGTTCTAGCGGGGGTGGAGACCCAGTACTTC. It is translated as CASSVLAGVETQYF.